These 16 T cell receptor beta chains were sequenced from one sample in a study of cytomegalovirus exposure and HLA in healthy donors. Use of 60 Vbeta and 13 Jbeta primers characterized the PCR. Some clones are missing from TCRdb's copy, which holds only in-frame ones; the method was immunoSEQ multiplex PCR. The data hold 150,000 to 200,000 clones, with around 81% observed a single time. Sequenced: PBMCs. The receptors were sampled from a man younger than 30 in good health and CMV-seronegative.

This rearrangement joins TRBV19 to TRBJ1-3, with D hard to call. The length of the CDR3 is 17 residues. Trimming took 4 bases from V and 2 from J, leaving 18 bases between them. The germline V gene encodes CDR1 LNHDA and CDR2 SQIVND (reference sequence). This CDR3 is CASSRGSPSAPGNTIYF. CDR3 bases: TGTGCCAGTAGTAGAGGCAGTCCCTCCGCTCCTGGAAACACCATATATTTT.

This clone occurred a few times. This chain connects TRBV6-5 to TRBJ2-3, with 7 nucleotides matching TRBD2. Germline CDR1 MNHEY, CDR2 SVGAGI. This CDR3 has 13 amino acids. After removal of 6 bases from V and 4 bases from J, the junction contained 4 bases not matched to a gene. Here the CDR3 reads CASSRGSPDTQYF. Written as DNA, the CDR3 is TGTGCCAGCAGCCGCGGGAGTCCAGATACGCAGTATTTT.

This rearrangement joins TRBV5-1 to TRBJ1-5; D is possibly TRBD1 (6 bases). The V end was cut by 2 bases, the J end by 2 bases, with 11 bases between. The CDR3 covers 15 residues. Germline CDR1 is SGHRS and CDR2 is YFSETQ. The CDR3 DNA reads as TGCGCCAGCAGCTTTAGTGGGGGCGGCAATCAGCCCCAGCATTTT. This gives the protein CASSFSGGGNQPQHF.

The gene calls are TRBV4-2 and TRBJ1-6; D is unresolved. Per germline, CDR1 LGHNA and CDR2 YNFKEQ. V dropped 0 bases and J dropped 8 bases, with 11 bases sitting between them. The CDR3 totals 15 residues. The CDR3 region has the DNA TGTGCCAGCAGCCAAGATCCGGGAAGGGATTCACCCCTCCACTTT. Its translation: CASSQDPGRDSPLHF.

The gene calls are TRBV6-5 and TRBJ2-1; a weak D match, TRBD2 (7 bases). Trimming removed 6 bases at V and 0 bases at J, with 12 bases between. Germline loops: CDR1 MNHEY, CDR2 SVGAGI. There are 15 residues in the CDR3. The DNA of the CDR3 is TGTGCCAGCAGCCCGGGGGGCCGCTCCTACAATGAGCAGTTCTTC. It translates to CASSPGGRSYNEQFF.

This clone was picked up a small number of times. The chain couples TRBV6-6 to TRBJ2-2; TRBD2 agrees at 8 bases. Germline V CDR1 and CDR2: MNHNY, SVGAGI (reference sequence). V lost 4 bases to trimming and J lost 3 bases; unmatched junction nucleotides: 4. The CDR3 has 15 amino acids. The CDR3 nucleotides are TGTGCCAGCAGTTTAGCGGGACTGGACACCGGGGAGCTGTTTTTT. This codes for CASSLAGLDTGELFF.

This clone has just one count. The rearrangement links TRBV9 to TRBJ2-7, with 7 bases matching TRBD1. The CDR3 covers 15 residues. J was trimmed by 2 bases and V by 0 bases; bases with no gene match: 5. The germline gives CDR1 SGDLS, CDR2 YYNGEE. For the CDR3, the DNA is TGTGCCAGCAGCGTAGAACTTGGGACAGCCTACGAGCAGTACTTC. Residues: CASSVELGTAYEQYF.

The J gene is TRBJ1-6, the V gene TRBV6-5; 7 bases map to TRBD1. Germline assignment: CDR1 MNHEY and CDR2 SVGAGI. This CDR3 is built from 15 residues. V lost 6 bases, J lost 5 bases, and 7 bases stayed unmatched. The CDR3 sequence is CASSQGQPNNSPLHF. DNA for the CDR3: TGTGCCAGCAGCCAGGGACAGCCGAATAATTCACCCCTCCACTTT.

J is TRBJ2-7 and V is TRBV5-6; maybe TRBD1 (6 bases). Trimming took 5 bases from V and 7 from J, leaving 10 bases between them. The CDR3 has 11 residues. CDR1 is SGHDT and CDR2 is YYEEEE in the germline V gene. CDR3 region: CASSSQGEQYF. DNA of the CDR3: TGTGCCAGCAGTTCCCAGGGGGAGCAGTACTTC.

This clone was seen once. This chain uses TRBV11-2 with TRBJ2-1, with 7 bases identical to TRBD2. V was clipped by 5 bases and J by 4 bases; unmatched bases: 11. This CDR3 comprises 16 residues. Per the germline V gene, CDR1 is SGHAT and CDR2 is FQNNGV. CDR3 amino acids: CASSRLLADSYNEQFF. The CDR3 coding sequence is TGTGCCAGCAGCCGATTGCTAGCGGACTCTTACAATGAGCAGTTCTTC.

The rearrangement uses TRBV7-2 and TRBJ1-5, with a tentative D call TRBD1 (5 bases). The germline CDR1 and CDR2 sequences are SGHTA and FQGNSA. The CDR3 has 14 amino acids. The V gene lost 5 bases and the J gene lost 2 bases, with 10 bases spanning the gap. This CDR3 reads CASSLRGGNQPQHF. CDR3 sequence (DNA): TGTGCCAGCAGCCTACGGGGGGGCAATCAGCCCCAGCATTTT.

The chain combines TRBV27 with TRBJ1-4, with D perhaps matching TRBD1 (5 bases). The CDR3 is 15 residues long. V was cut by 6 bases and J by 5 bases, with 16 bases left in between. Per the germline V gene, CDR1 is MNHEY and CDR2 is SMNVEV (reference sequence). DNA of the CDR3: TGTGCCAGCAGGGACACCTTCATCGGGAATGAAAAACTGTTTTTT. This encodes CASRDTFIGNEKLFF.

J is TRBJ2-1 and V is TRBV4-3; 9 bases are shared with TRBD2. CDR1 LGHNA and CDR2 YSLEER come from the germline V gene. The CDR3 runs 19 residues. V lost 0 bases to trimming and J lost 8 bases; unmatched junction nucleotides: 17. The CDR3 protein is CASSQEGGRRWRGGYEQFF. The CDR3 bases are TGCGCCAGCAGCCAAGAAGGGGGCAGGAGGTGGCGGGGGGGCTATGAGCAGTTCTTC.

The CDR3, as DNA: TGCGCCAGCAGCCAAGGACTAGCGGGAGGTACAGATGAGCAGTTCTTC. Its protein is CASSQGLAGGTDEQFF. J is TRBJ2-1 and V is TRBV5-1, with 14 nucleotides matching TRBD2. Germline loops: CDR1 SGHRS, CDR2 YFSETQ. Unmatched junction bases numbered 8, after V lost 4 bases and J lost 8 bases. The CDR3 sequence is 16 residues long.

CDR3 sequence reads: CASGLVRAGVEEKLFF. CDR3 in DNA: TGTGCTAGTGGTTTGGTACGAGCAGGGGTGGAAGAAAAACTGTTTTTT. The gene calls are TRBV12-5 and TRBJ1-4, with D maybe TRBD1 (6 bases). The germline V gene encodes CDR1 LGHNT and CDR2 FRNRAP. The CDR3 extends over 16 amino acids. The ends were cut back, 0 bases at V and 8 bases at J, with 16 bases in the middle.

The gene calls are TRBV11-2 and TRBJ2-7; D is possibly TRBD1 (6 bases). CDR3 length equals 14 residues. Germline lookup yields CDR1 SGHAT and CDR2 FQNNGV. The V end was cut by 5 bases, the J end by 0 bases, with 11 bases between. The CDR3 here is CASSGTGFSYEQYF. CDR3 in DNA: TGTGCCAGCAGCGGCACAGGGTTCTCCTACGAGCAGTACTTC.